This entry is about one T cell receptor beta chain. The antigen remains undetermined. The sample belongs to a study of T cell repertoires in cytomegalovirus infection. Study background: HLA-C-restricted CMV epitopes, recently identified, and well-studied HLA-B-restricted ones were used by the study.

General observations from the study: There were carriers of CMV plus the relevant HLA, and cumulative public TCR beta family frequency identified them. What dominated the ex vivo response were HLA-C-restricted CMV-specific TCR beta clonotypes.

TCRdb reprocessed the reads with MiXCR, giving one entry per CDR3 protein. The table has 300,000 to 400,000 distinct CDR3 sequences, approximately 32% seen once. This receptor was obtained from a human donor in good health (CMV status not recorded). Some clones in this sample may be carry-over from other donors' samples. The sequencing here drew on cultured PBMCs, taken from culture after CMV antigen stimulation.

The CDR3 bases are TGTGCCAGCAGCCCCCCATGGGGGGAGGGTGGCTACACCTTC. Its translation: CASSPPWGEGGYTF. This sequence joins TRBV7-2 and TRBJ1-2; a possible D gene is TRBD1 (5 bases). There are 14 residues in the CDR3. The ends were cut back, 5 bases at V and 7 bases at J, with 17 bases in the middle. Looked up from germline, CDR1 is SGHTA and CDR2 is FQGNSA.